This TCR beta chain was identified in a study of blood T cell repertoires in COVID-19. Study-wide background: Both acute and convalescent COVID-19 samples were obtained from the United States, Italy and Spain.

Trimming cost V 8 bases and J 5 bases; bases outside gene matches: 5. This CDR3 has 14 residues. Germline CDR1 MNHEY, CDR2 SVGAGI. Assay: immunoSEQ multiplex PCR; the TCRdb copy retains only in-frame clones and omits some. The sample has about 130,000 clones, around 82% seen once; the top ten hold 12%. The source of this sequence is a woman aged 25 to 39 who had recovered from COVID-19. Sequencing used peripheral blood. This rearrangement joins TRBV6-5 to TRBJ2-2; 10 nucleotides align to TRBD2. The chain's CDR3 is CASRGTSVTGELFF. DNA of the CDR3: TGTGCCAGCCGAGGGACTAGCGTTACCGGGGAGCTGTTTTTT.